The rows below give T cell receptor beta chains drawn from one sample of a study of CXCR3-negative and CXCR3-positive naive CD8 T cells. From the 5' RACE reads, TCRdb lists one entry per CDR3 protein and no DNA. The sample's table shows about 46,000 distinct CDR3 sequences. Sequencing used naive CXCR3- CD8+ T cells from blood. The receptor set was obtained from a human donor in good health. Some clones in this sample may be carry-over from other donors' samples. The CDR3 runs from the conserved cysteine through the conserved F or W.

CDR3 | J | V
CASRLGQGGTEAFF | TRBJ1-1 | TRBV12-3/TRBV12-4
CASSPGTSGGAYEQYF | TRBJ2-7 | TRBV7-6
CASSLSREETQYF | TRBJ2-5 | TRBV7-9
CATSREKEREDQQYF | TRBJ2-4 | TRBV15
CASQGNTGELFF | TRBJ2-2 | TRBV2
CSVEGGGGTAGANVLTF | TRBJ2-6 | TRBV29-1
CASSNLVGVGRAEQFF | TRBJ2-1 | TRBV28
CASSPRRTQETQYF | TRBJ2-5 | TRBV13
CASFGPGSGETQYF | TRBJ2-5 | TRBV5-5
CASSSGWTGELFF | TRBJ2-2 | TRBV5-5
CASSLGQSLAKNIQYF | TRBJ2-4 | TRBV23-1
CASSLGVGDNEQFF | TRBJ2-1 | TRBV12-3/TRBV12-4
CASSKGQVGLGYNEQFF | TRBJ2-1 | TRBV7-9
CASSLGRGSEAFF | TRBJ1-1 | TRBV5-5
CASSPFIGEATDTQYF | TRBJ2-3 | TRBV12-3/TRBV12-4
CASSQDYIQPQHF | TRBJ1-5 | TRBV4-3
CASSRSGGGNEQFF | TRBJ2-1 | TRBV28
CASSRGESYNEQFF | TRBJ2-1 | TRBV6-2/TRBV6-3
CASSPGGFYEQYF | TRBJ2-7 | TRBV5-6
CASSFGTGGFYGYTF | TRBJ1-2 | TRBV5-6
CASGHPSGGEETQYF | TRBJ2-5 | TRBV30
CASSLDRAISYNEQFF | TRBJ2-1 | TRBV7-2
CSVVIQGRWNEQFF | TRBJ2-1 | TRBV29-1
CASSLVSQGNNEQFF | TRBJ2-1 | TRBV7-9
CSAVGQGDPYEQYF | TRBJ2-7 | TRBV20-1
CASSWDRVNTEAFF | TRBJ1-1 | TRBV7-2
CASSQDYSGANVLTF | TRBJ2-6 | TRBV4-3
CASSPTAGGDTQYF | TRBJ2-3 | TRBV6-6
CASSFRGRVAGELFF | TRBJ2-2 | TRBV28
CASSQTSGRTYEQYF | TRBJ2-7 | TRBV4-1
CASSATENTEAFF | TRBJ1-1 | TRBV10-2
CSATGQVSTDTQYF | TRBJ2-3 | TRBV20-1
CASSRMDTHRTDTQYF | TRBJ2-3 | TRBV7-2
CASSQDRSGGVNTGELFF | TRBJ2-2 | TRBV4-3
CASGFGDVDQPQHF | TRBJ1-5 | TRBV12-5
CSVLRTGDLGYGYTF | TRBJ1-2 | TRBV29-1
CASSRLGASTDTQYF | TRBJ2-3 | TRBV6-4
CASSFTPEQGPLAKNIQYF | TRBJ2-4 | TRBV28
CASSELQSSYEQYF | TRBJ2-7 | TRBV2
CASSGRGQGNGQYF | TRBJ2-7 | TRBV9
CASSPRQTNEQFF | TRBJ2-1 | TRBV7-8
CASGLLLTTNYGYTF | TRBJ1-2 | TRBV12-5
CSVDPRSVLGEQFF | TRBJ2-1 | TRBV29-1
CASSLGQVHYEQYF | TRBJ2-7 | TRBV28
CASSYSSPTGWDYEQYF | TRBJ2-7 | TRBV6-5
CASSIGASGGNNEQFF | TRBJ2-1 | TRBV19
CASSQDWTSGPSTDTQYF | TRBJ2-3 | TRBV14
CASSPTVTGLDTQYF | TRBJ2-3 | TRBV6-2/TRBV6-3
CASSPVLGTVSSYEQYF | TRBJ2-7 | TRBV7-9
CASSSPGGNEQYF | TRBJ2-7 | TRBV11-3
CASSPKPPPSGSYEQYF | TRBJ2-7 | TRBV13
CASSLEGDNEKLFF | TRBJ1-4 | TRBV28
CASSSPGRAAYEQYF | TRBJ2-7 | TRBV4-2
CASSPGQGFYGELFF | TRBJ2-2 | TRBV18
CASSQRGSDEQFF | TRBJ2-1 | TRBV14
CSVALGEYNQPQHF | TRBJ1-5 | TRBV29-1
CASSQTGLYPGETQYF | TRBJ2-5 | TRBV12-3/TRBV12-4
CASSRGTGLGEQYF | TRBJ2-7 | TRBV7-2
CASSQDSEREMGNEQFF | TRBJ2-1 | TRBV4-3
CSVEDAQGSIEQYF | TRBJ2-7 | TRBV29-1